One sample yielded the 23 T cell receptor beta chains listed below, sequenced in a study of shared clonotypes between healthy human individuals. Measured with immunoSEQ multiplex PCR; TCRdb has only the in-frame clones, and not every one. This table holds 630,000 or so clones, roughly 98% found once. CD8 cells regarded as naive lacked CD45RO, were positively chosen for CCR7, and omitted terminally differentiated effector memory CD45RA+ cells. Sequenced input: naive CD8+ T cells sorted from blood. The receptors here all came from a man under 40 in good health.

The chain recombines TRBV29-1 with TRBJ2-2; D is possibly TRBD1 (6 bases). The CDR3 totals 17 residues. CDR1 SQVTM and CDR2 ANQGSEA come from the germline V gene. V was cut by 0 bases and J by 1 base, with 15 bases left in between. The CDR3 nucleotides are TGCAGCGTTGAAGACCTACAGGGATTCGGGAACACCGGGGAGCTGTTTTTT. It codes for CSVEDLQGFGNTGELFF.

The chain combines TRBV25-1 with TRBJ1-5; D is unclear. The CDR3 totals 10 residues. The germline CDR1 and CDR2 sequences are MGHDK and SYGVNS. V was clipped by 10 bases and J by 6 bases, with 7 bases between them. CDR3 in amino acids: CATQLQPQHF. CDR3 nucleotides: TGTGCCACCCAACTTCAGCCCCAGCATTTT. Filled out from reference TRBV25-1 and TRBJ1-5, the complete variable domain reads EADIYQTPRYLVIGTGKKITLECSQTMGHDKMYWYQQDPGMELHLIHYSYGVNSTEKGDLSSESTVSRIRTEHFPLTLESARPSHTSQYLCATQLQPQHFGDGTRLSIL.

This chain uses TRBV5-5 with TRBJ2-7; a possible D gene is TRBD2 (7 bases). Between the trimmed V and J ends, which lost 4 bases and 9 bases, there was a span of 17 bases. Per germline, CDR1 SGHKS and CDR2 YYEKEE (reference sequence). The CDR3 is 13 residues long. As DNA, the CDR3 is TGTGCCAGCAGCCGGGGGGCGAATAAAGGGCAGTACTTC. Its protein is CASSRGANKGQYF.

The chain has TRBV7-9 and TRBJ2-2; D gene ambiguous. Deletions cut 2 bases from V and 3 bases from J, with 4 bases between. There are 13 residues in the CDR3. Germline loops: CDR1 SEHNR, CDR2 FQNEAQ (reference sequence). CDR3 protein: CASSLSDTGELFF. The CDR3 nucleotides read TGTGCCAGCAGCTTAAGCGACACCGGGGAGCTGTTTTTT.

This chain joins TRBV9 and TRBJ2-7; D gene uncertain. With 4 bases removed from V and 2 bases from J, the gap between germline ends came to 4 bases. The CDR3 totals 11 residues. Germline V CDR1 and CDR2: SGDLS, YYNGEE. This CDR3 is CASSPPYEQYF. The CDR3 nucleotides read TGTGCCAGCAGCCCACCCTACGAGCAGTACTTC.

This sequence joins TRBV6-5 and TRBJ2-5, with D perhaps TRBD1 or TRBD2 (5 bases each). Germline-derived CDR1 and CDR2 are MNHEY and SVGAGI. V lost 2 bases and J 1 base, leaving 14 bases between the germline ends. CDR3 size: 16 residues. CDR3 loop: CASSYPPGPSQETQYF. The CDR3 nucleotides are TGTGCCAGCAGTTACCCACCGGGACCGAGCCAAGAGACCCAGTACTTC.

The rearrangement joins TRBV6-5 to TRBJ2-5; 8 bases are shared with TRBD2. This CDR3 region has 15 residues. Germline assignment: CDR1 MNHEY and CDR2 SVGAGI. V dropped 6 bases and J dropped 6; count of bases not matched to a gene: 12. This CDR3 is CASSSRGLAAKTQYF. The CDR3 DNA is TGTGCCAGCAGCTCCCGAGGACTAGCTGCAAAGACCCAGTACTTC.

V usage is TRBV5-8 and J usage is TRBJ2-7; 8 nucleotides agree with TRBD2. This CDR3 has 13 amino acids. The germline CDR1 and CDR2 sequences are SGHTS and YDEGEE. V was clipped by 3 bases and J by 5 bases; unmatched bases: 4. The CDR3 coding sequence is TGTGCCAGCAGCTCCTTACTAGCGGACGAGCAGTACTTC. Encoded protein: CASSSLLADEQYF.

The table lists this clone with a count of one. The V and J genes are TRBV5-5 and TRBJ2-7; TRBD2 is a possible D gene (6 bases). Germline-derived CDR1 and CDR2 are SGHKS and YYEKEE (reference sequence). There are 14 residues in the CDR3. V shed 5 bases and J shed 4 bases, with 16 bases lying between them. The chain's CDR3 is CASSPPGAHYEQYF. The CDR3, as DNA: TGTGCCAGCAGTCCGCCGGGAGCCCATTACGAGCAGTACTTC.

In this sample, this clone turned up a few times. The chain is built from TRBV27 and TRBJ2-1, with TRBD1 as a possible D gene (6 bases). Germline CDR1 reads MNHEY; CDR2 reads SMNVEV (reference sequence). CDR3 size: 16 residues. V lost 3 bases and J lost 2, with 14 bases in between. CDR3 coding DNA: TGTGCCAGCAGTTTGAACGTTGGACAGCCCTACAATGAGCAGTTCTTC. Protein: CASSLNVGQPYNEQFF.

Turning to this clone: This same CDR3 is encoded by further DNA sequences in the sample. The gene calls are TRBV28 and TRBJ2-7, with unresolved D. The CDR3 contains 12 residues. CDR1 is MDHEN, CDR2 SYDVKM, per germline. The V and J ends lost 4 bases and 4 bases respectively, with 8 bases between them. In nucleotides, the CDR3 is TGTGCCAGCAGTTCCCCCTCTTACGAGCAGTACTTC. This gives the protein CASSSPSYEQYF.

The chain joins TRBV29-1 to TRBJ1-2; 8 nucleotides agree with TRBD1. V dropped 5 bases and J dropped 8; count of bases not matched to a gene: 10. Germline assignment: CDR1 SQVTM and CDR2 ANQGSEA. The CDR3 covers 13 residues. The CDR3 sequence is CSVFSTDRGGYTF. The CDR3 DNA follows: TGCAGCGTTTTCTCGACAGACAGGGGCGGCTACACCTTC.

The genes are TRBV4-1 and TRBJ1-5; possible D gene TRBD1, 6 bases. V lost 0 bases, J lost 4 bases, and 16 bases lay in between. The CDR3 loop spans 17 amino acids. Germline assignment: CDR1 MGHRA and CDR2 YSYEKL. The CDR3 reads CASSQELTGSWNQPQHF. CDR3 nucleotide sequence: TGCGCCAGCAGCCAAGAGTTAACAGGGAGTTGGAATCAGCCCCAGCATTTT.

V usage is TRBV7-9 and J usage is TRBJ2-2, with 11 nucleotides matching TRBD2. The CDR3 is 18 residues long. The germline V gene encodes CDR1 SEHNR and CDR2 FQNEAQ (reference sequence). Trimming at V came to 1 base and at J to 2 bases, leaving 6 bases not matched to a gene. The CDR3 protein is CASSLGAGLAENTGELFF. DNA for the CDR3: TGTGCCAGCAGCTTAGGGGCGGGACTAGCGGAAAACACCGGGGAGCTGTTTTTT.

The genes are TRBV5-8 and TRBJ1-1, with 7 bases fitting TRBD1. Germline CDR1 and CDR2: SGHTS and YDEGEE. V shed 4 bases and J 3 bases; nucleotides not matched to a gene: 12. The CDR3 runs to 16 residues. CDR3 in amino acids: CASSPLRGALDTEAFF. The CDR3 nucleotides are TGTGCCAGCAGCCCTCTCAGGGGGGCGCTGGACACTGAAGCTTTCTTT.

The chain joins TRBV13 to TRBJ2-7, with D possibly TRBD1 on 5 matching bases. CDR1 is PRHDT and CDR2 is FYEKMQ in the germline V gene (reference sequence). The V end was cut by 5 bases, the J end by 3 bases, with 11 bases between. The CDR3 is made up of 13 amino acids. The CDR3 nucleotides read TGTGCCAGCAGCACTCCTGACAGCTACGAGCAGTACTTC. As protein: CASSTPDSYEQYF.

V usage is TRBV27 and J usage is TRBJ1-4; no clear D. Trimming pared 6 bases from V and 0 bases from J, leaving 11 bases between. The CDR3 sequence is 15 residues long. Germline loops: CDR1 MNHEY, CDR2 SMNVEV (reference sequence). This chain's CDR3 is CASSPKAATNEKLFF. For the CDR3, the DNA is TGTGCCAGCAGCCCAAAAGCAGCAACTAATGAAAAACTGTTTTTT.

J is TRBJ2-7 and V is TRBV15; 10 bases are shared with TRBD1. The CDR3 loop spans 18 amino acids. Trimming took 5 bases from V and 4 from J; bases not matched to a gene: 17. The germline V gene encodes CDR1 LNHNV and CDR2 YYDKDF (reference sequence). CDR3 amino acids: CATSPRGASGTGVYEQYF. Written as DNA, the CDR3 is TGTGCCACCAGCCCACGTGGGGCTTCCGGGACAGGGGTTTACGAGCAGTACTTC. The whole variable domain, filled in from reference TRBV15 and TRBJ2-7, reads DAMVIQNPRYQVTQFGKPVTLSCSQTLNHNVMYWYQQKSSQAPKLLFHYYDKDFNNEADTPDNFQSRRPNTSFCFLDIRSPGLGDTAMYLCATSPRGASGTGVYEQYFGPGTRLTVT.

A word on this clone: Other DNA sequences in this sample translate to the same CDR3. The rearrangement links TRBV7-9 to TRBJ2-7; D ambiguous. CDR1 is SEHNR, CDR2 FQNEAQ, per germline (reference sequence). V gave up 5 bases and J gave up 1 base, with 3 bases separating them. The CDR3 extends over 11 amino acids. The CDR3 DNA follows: TGTGCCAGCAGCCTTTCCTACGAGCAGTACTTC. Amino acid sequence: CASSLSYEQYF. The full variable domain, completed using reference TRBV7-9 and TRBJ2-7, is DTGVSQNPRHKITKRGQNVTFRCDPISEHNRLYWYRQTLGQGPEFLTYFQNEAQLEKSRLLSDRFSAERPKGSFSTLEIQRTEQGDSAMYLCASSLSYEQYFGPGTRLTVT.

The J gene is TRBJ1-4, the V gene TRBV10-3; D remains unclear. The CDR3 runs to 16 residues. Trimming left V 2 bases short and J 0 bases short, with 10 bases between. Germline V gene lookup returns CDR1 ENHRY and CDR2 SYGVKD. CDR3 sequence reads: CAISEPTMATNEKLFF. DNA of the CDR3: TGTGCCATCAGTGAGCCGACTATGGCAACTAATGAAAAACTGTTTTTT.

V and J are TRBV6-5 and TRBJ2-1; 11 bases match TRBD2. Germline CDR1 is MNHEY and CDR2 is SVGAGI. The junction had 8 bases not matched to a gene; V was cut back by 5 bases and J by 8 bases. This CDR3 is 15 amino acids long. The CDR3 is CASSLLAGAVDEQFF. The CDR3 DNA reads TGTGCCAGCAGTCTACTAGCGGGAGCCGTCGATGAGCAGTTCTTC.

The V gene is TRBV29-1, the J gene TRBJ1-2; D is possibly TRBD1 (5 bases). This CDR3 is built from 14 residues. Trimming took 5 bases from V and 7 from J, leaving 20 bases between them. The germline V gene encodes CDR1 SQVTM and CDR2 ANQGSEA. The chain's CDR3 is CSVPPSGGSRGYTF. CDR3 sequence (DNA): TGCAGCGTTCCACCTAGTGGGGGGTCTCGTGGCTACACCTTC. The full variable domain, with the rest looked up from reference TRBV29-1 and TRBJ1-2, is SAVISQKPSRDICQRGTSLTIQCQVDSQVTMMFWYRQQPGQSLTLIATANQGSEATYESGFVIDKFPISRPNLTFSTLTVSNMSPEDSSIYLCSVPPSGGSRGYTFGSGTRLTVV.

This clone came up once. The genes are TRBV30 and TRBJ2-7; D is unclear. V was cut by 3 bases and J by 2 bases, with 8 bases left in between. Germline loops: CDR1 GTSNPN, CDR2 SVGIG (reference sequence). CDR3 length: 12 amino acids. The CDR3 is CAWRPATYEQYF. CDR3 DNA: TGTGCCTGGAGGCCGGCTACCTACGAGCAGTACTTC.